Below, 14 T cell receptor beta chains from the same sample are listed, as sequenced in a study of blood T cell repertoires in COVID-19. Produced via immunoSEQ multiplex PCR; TCRdb's table is partial and in-frame only. The profile shows about 290,000 clones, approximately 90% of them singletons. The material sequenced was peripheral blood. The receptors were sampled from a woman in her twenties or thirties with active or convalescent COVID-19.

The gene calls are TRBV23-1 and TRBJ2-1; 8 nucleotides line up with TRBD2. TRBV23-1 carries the ORF label, with uncertain function. This CDR3 is 16 amino acids long. V lost 1 base and J lost 3; bases outside the gene matches: 5. Here the CDR3 DNA reads TGCGCCAGCAGTCAATTTAGCGGGATCAACTACAATGAGCAGTTCTTC. Translation gives CASSQFSGINYNEQFF.

The chain is built from TRBV24-1 and TRBJ1-2; the D gene is possibly TRBD1 (6 bases). The CDR3 is 13 amino acids. Germline assignment: CDR1 KGHDR and CDR2 SFDVKD. Trimming shortened V by 5 bases and J by 2 bases, and 8 bases separated the two germline ends. The chain's CDR3 is CATSADRNYGYTF. CDR3 bases: TGTGCCACCAGTGCCGACAGGAACTATGGCTACACCTTC.

The table lists this clone with a few counts. The chain recombines TRBV11-2 with TRBJ2-5; D gene ambiguous. The CDR3 is 14 residues long. Germline V gene data show CDR1 as SGHAT and CDR2 as FQNNGV. V lost 3 bases to trimming and J lost 2 bases, with 10 bases between them. CDR3 sequence reads: CASSFNFPQETQYF. The CDR3 DNA is TGTGCCAGCAGCTTTAACTTCCCACAAGAGACCCAGTACTTC. Filled out from reference TRBV11-2 and TRBJ2-5, the complete variable domain reads EAGVAQSPRYKIIEKRQSVAFWCNPISGHATLYWYQQILGQGPKLLIQFQNNGVVDDSQLPKDRFSAERLKGVDSTLKIQPAKLEDSAVYLCASSFNFPQETQYFGPGTRLLVL.

The rearrangement links TRBV4-2 to TRBJ2-1, with TRBD2 identical over 15 bases. V was clipped by 3 bases and J by 0 bases; unmatched bases: 9. The germline CDR1 and CDR2 sequences are LGHNA and YNFKEQ. This CDR3 contains 20 residues. The CDR3 coding sequence is TGTGCCAGCAGCCAGGCAGGACTAGCGGGGGGGCCTAGCTCCTACAATGAGCAGTTCTTC. Its translation is CASSQAGLAGGPSSYNEQFF.

The J gene is TRBJ1-2, the V gene TRBV3-1 (or the pseudogene TRBV3-2), with TRBD1 as a possible D gene (6 bases). The germline V and J ends were trimmed by 4 bases and 2 bases, with 20 bases remaining between them. Germline CDR1 LGHDT, CDR2 YNNKEL (reference sequence). This CDR3 contains 17 residues. DNA for the CDR3: TGTGCCAGCAGCCTTCAGGGGCACCAGTCCCCCAACTATGGCTACACCTTC. Translation gives CASSLQGHQSPNYGYTF.

This chain uses TRBV5-1 with TRBJ2-1, with TRBD1 matching 7 bases. V lost 4 bases, J lost 6 bases, and 13 bases stayed unmatched. The germline CDR1 and CDR2 sequences are SGHRS and YFSETQ. The CDR3 runs 16 residues. As DNA, the CDR3 is TGCGCCAGCAGCCAACGTGAGGGGGCGAAAGTCAATGAGCAGTTCTTC. This codes for CASSQREGAKVNEQFF.

This sequence joins TRBV4-2 and TRBJ1-2; 12 bases line up with TRBD1. V was clipped by 0 bases and J by 7 bases; unmatched bases: 3. Germline assignment: CDR1 LGHNA and CDR2 YNFKEQ. This CDR3 is built from 15 residues. CDR3 in DNA: TGTGCCAGCAGCCAAGAAGGGACAGGGGGCGGTGGCTACACCTTC. Translating gives CASSQEGTGGGGYTF.

The chain has TRBV9 and TRBJ1-1, with a tentative D call TRBD1 (6 bases). CDR3 length: 12 residues. Trimming removed 7 bases from V and 7 bases from J, with 14 bases in between. Germline assignment: CDR1 SGDLS and CDR2 YYNGEE. CDR3 sequence reads: CASFSGGSEAFF. The DNA for the CDR3 is TGTGCCAGCTTTTCGGGGGGCAGTGAAGCTTTCTTT. Looking up the rest from reference TRBV9 and TRBJ1-1 gives the full variable domain: DSGVTQTPKHLITATGQRVTLRCSPRSGDLSVYWYQQSLDQGLQFLIQYYNGEERAKGNILERFSAQQFPDLHSELNLSSLELGDSALYFCASFSGGSEAFFGQGTRLTVV.

This chain connects TRBV20-1 to TRBJ2-7; TRBD2 aligns across 11 bases. There are 16 residues in the CDR3. CDR1 DFQATT and CDR2 SNEGSKA come from the germline V gene (reference sequence). The V segment lost 3 bases and the J segment 2 bases; nucleotides outside the gene matches: 9. This CDR3 reads CSASNMTSGETYEQYF. The CDR3 DNA reads TGCAGTGCTAGTAATATGACTAGCGGGGAGACCTACGAGCAGTACTTC.

The gene calls are TRBV5-4 and TRBJ2-3, with 9 nucleotides matching TRBD2. CDR3 length: 17 residues. Germline lookup yields CDR1 SGHNT and CDR2 YYREEE (reference sequence). The ends lost 0 bases at V and 2 bases at J; junction bases unmatched: 7. This chain's CDR3 is CASSLVMAGGPTDTQYF. CDR3 DNA: TGTGCCAGCAGCTTGGTGATGGCGGGGGGGCCCACAGATACGCAGTATTTT.

V gene TRBV19 combines with J gene TRBJ2-1, with 14 nucleotides matching TRBD2. V dropped 10 bases and J dropped 7; count of bases not matched to a gene: 15. Germline V gives CDR1 LNHDA, CDR2 SQIVND (reference sequence). The CDR3 totals 17 residues. The CDR3 here is CATIGTGLAGGLNEQFF. CDR3 DNA: TGTGCCACCATCGGGACAGGACTAGCGGGGGGATTAAATGAGCAGTTCTTC.

The V gene is TRBV19, the J gene TRBJ2-5; D might be TRBD1 (5 bases). Per the germline V gene, CDR1 is LNHDA and CDR2 is SQIVND (reference sequence). V dropped 3 bases and J dropped 2 bases, with 19 bases sitting between them. The CDR3 totals 17 residues. The CDR3 sequence: CASSIFLGAGIQETQYF. The CDR3 DNA reads TGTGCCAGTAGTATTTTCTTAGGGGCAGGAATTCAAGAGACCCAGTACTTC.

The genes are TRBV19 and TRBJ2-1; perhaps TRBD1 as D (6 bases). The CDR3 runs 13 residues. Trimming pared 5 bases from V and 5 bases from J, leaving 10 bases between. CDR1 is LNHDA, CDR2 SQIVND, per germline (reference sequence). The CDR3 region has the DNA TGTGCCAGTAGTGAACAGGGAAACAATGAGCAGTTCTTC. Translation: CASSEQGNNEQFF.

V and J are TRBV4-1 and TRBJ2-3, with 11 positions matching TRBD1. Germline V gene data show CDR1 as MGHRA and CDR2 as YSYEKL. V dropped 0 bases and J dropped 6; count of bases not matched to a gene: 8. The CDR3 length is 17 residues. CDR3 residues: CASSQDVRTGGWDTQYF. CDR3 nucleotides: TGCGCCAGCAGCCAAGATGTTAGGACAGGGGGCTGGGATACGCAGTATTTT.